The 12 T cell receptor beta chains below were found in one sample sequenced in a study of cytomegalovirus exposure and HLA in healthy donors. Primers included in the PCR were 60 Vbeta and 13 Jbeta primers. The repertoire was sequenced with immunoSEQ multiplex PCR; TCRdb's copy has only in-frame clones and lacks some. The sample lists 150,000 or so clones; over 70% were seen once. Sequencing was carried out using PBMCs. The receptors stem from a woman in her twenties or thirties in good health and CMV-seronegative.

J is TRBJ1-6 and V is TRBV30; D gene unclear. Between the trimmed V and J ends, which lost 1 base and 0 bases, there was a span of 10 bases. Germline V gene data show CDR1 as GTSNPN and CDR2 as SVGIG (reference sequence). This CDR3 is 16 amino acids long. CDR3 loop: CAWSGGWGSYNSPLHF. DNA for the CDR3: TGTGCCTGGAGTGGAGGGTGGGGCTCCTATAATTCACCCCTCCACTTT. Looking up the rest from reference TRBV30 and TRBJ1-6 gives the full variable domain: SQTIHQWPATLVQPVGSPLSLECTVEGTSNPNLYWYRQAAGRGLQLLFYSVGIGQISSEVPQNLSASRPQDRQFILSSKKLLLSDSGFYLCAWSGGWGSYNSPLHFGNGTRLTVT.

The V gene is TRBV6-5, the J gene TRBJ1-2; possible D gene TRBD1, 5 bases. CDR1 is MNHEY and CDR2 is SVGAGI in the germline V gene. V gave up 0 bases and J gave up 4 bases, with 12 bases separating them. The CDR3 is 15 amino acids. The CDR3 reads CASSYSGRGFYGYTF. DNA for the CDR3: TGTGCCAGCAGTTACTCGGGGCGGGGATTCTATGGCTACACCTTC.

This clone was seen repeatedly, ten times or more. CDR3 nucleotide sequence: TGTGCCAGCAGCGTAGCCCCGACAGGGTTTGAAGCTTTCTTT. Translated, it gives CASSVAPTGFEAFF. J is TRBJ1-1 and V is TRBV9; 7 bases are a match to TRBD1. Germline assignment: CDR1 SGDLS and CDR2 YYNGEE. J lost 7 bases, V lost 0 bases, and 6 bases had no gene match. This CDR3 contains 14 residues.

V and J are TRBV6-1 and TRBJ1-4; possibly TRBD1 for D (5 bases). The CDR3 extends over 15 amino acids. The ends were cut back, 9 bases at V and 4 bases at J, with 18 bases in the middle. Germline V gene lookup returns CDR1 MNHNS and CDR2 SASEGT. The CDR3 reads CARGGDVHNNEKLFF. CDR3 DNA sequence: TGTGCCAGGGGGGGGGACGTACACAATAATGAAAAACTGTTTTTT.

The CDR3 bases are TGTGCCAGCAGCGTAGGACAGAGCCCCTACGAGCAGTACTTC. It encodes CASSVGQSPYEQYF. This chain uses TRBV9 with TRBJ2-7, with TRBD1 as a possible D gene (5 bases). V lost 0 bases, J lost 2 bases, and 9 bases lay in between. The CDR3 is 14 residues long. Germline V gene sequence: CDR1 SGDLS, CDR2 YYNGEE. The full variable domain, completed using reference TRBV9 and TRBJ2-7, is DSGVTQTPKHLITATGQRVTLRCSPRSGDLSVYWYQQSLDQGLQFLIQYYNGEERAKGNILERFSAQQFPDLHSELNLSSLELGDSALYFCASSVGQSPYEQYFGPGTRLTVT.

The chain is built from TRBV5-1 and TRBJ2-1, with 8 bases identical to TRBD2. Germline CDR1 SGHRS, CDR2 YFSETQ. The CDR3 loop spans 15 amino acids. Losses at the gene ends were 3 bases for V and 4 bases for J; bases not matched to a gene: 6. CDR3: CASSSGGGFYNEQFF. CDR3 nucleotide sequence: TGCGCCAGCAGCTCGGGCGGGGGGTTTTACAATGAGCAGTTCTTC.

V and J are TRBV19 and TRBJ2-7; 9 bases match TRBD1. Trimming removed 3 bases from V and 7 bases from J; junction bases left unmatched: 10. The germline V gene has CDR1 LNHDA and CDR2 SQIVND (reference sequence). The CDR3 covers 15 residues. The CDR3 bases are TGTGCCAGTAGTATCTCAGGGACAGGGTTCCAGGAGCAGTACTTC. Amino acids: CASSISGTGFQEQYF.

The V call is TRBV27, the J call TRBJ2-5; TRBD1 agrees at 10 bases. Losses at the gene ends were 4 bases for V and 7 bases for J; bases not matched to a gene: 6. The CDR3 is made up of 14 amino acids. Germline V gene data show CDR1 as MNHEY and CDR2 as SMNVEV (reference sequence). In DNA, the CDR3 is TGTGCCAGCAGTTCCGACAGGGGGCTTGGGACCCAGTACTTC. This sequence encodes CASSSDRGLGTQYF.

Concerning this clone: Other DNA variants within this sample encode the same CDR3. CDR3 region: CASSRTANTGELFF. The CDR3 bases are TGTGCCAGTAGTAGGACAGCCAACACCGGGGAGCTGTTTTTT. The rearrangement links TRBV19 to TRBJ2-2, with D tentatively TRBD1 (6 bases). V shed 4 bases and J shed 2 bases, with 8 bases lying between them. The CDR3 totals 14 residues. Germline loops: CDR1 LNHDA, CDR2 SQIVND (reference sequence).

This clone occurred a few times. V gene TRBV9 combines with J gene TRBJ1-1; 9 nucleotides align to TRBD1. Unmatched junction bases numbered 4, after V lost 0 bases and J lost 4 bases. CDR3 length: 15 amino acids. CDR1 and CDR2 (germline): SGDLS, YYNGEE. In DNA form, the CDR3 reads TGTGCCAGCAGCGTAGTAGGGACAGGGACCACTGAAGCTTTCTTT. Amino acid sequence: CASSVVGTGTTEAFF. The variable domain in full, completed from reference TRBV9 and TRBJ1-1, reads DSGVTQTPKHLITATGQRVTLRCSPRSGDLSVYWYQQSLDQGLQFLIQYYNGEERAKGNILERFSAQQFPDLHSELNLSSLELGDSALYFCASSVVGTGTTEAFFGQGTRLTVV.

On this clone: A read error may account for a junction end that differs from germline. The V gene is TRBV7-8, the J gene TRBJ2-6; TRBD1 matches at 7 bases. The CDR3 loop spans 18 amino acids. From germline, CDR1 is SGHVS and CDR2 FQNEAQ. The chain's CDR3 is CASSPHRTGLSGANGLTF. Written as DNA, the CDR3 is TGTGCCAGCAGCCCCCATCGGACAGGCCTCTCTGGGGCCAACGGCCTGACTTTC. The complete variable domain, with remaining parts taken from reference TRBV7-8 and TRBJ2-6, reads GAGVSQSPRYKVAKRGQDVALRCDPISGHVSLFWYQQALGQGPEFLTYFQNEAQLDKSGLPSDRFFAERPEGSVSTLKIQRTQQEDSAVYLCASSPHRTGLSGANGLTFGAGSRLTVL.

This chain connects TRBV13 to TRBJ2-7; weak D call: TRBD2 (5 bases). Between the trimmed V and J ends, which lost 0 bases and 0 bases, there was a span of 21 bases. The CDR3 runs to 19 residues. CDR1 and CDR2 from the germline V gene are PRHDT and FYEKMQ (reference sequence). Written as DNA, the CDR3 is TGTGCCAGCAGCTTAGGGACCCGTTGGGGTCTAGCCCCCTCCTACGAGCAGTACTTC. Its protein is CASSLGTRWGLAPSYEQYF.